Below are 25 T cell receptor beta chains sequenced from a single sample in a study of blood T cell repertoires in COVID-19 (TCRdb year 2020). Library method: the immunoSEQ multiplex PCR assay. TCRdb holds this immuneACCESS table with in-frame rearrangements only. Some clones are missing; in checked studies, unresolved V genes explain under half, and the rest has no known cause. The sample table lists about 170,000 clones, roughly 80% of them with a count of one. Roughly 11% of the sample comes from the top ten. Sequenced material: peripheral blood. These receptors were collected from a man in his 70s with active or convalescent COVID-19.

CDR3 DNA: TGTGCCAGCAGCCCTGCGCTGACTAGCTCGGGTGATACGCAGTATTTT. Its translation is CASSPALTSSGDTQYF. The chain has TRBV3-1 (or the pseudogene TRBV3-2) and TRBJ2-3; TRBD2 matches 7 bases. The CDR3 covers 16 residues. Trimming took 4 bases from V and 6 from J; bases not matched to a gene: 13. Per germline, CDR1 LGHDT and CDR2 YNNKEL (reference sequence).

The V and J genes are TRBV6-2 or TRBV6-3 and TRBJ1-1; D remains ambiguous. V was shortened by 1 base and J by 2 bases, with 14 bases between the two germline ends. Germline CDR1 reads MNHEY; CDR2 reads SVGEGT. The CDR3 covers 16 residues. CDR3 nucleotide sequence: TGTGCCAGCAGTTACTTGGTACAGAACCTTAACACTGAAGCTTTCTTT. Protein product: CASSYLVQNLNTEAFF.

The rearrangement joins TRBV7-9 to TRBJ2-3, with 7 bases that match TRBD1. The CDR3 length is 13 residues. Germline assignment: CDR1 SEHNR and CDR2 FQNEAQ (reference sequence). After removal of 7 bases from V and 7 bases from J, the junction contained 8 bases not matched to a gene. The CDR3 loop is CASKGASEYTQYF. Written as DNA, the CDR3 is TGTGCCAGCAAGGGGGCATCGGAGTATACGCAGTATTTT.

Remarks on this clone: One junction end does not reproduce the germline sequence, and a read error may be involved. J is TRBJ2-1 and V is TRBV7-7, with D possibly matching TRBD1 (6 bases). The germline CDR1 and CDR2 sequences are SSHAT and FNYEAQ (reference sequence). The CDR3 totals 16 residues. The CDR3 DNA is TGTGCTAGCAGCCGCCGTAGTCAGGGGCTTGGGGATGAGCAGTTCTTC. Translated: CASSRRSQGLGDEQFF. The whole variable domain, remainder taken from reference TRBV7-7 and TRBJ2-1, is GAGVSQSPRYKVTKRGQDVTLRCDPISSHATLYWYQQALGQGPEFLTYFNYEAQPDKSGLPSDRFSAERPEGSISTLTIQRTEQRDSAMYRCASSRRSQGLGDEQFFGPGTRLTVL.

The chain has TRBV24-1 and TRBJ2-1; no reliable D call. CDR1 is KGHDR and CDR2 is SFDVKD in the germline V gene. V dropped 1 base and J dropped 10 bases, with 7 bases sitting between them. The CDR3 runs to 12 residues. This chain's CDR3 is CATSDFLGEQFF. Here the CDR3 DNA reads TGTGCCACCAGTGATTTCCTCGGGGAGCAGTTCTTC.

This clone is a singleton in its sample. The chain is built from TRBV15 and TRBJ2-3; 7 bases line up with TRBD1. CDR1 is LNHNV, CDR2 YYDKDF, per germline (reference sequence). With V trimmed by 3 bases and J by 3 bases, 6 bases remained unmatched. The CDR3 contains 15 residues. CDR3 in DNA: TGTGCCACCAGCAGGGAAAACAGGGGAACAGATACGCAGTATTTT. It specifies CATSRENRGTDTQYF.

V gene TRBV12-3 or TRBV12-4 combines with J gene TRBJ1-1; D ambiguous. Trimming removed 9 bases from V and 1 base from J, with 6 bases in between. The CDR3 sequence is 11 residues long. CDR3 in amino acids: CASEGNTEAFF. CDR3 in DNA: TGTGCCAGTGAGGGGAACACTGAAGCTTTCTTT.

V gene TRBV10-2 combines with J gene TRBJ2-5; 7 positions match TRBD1. This CDR3 is built from 12 residues. V shed 6 bases and J 5 bases; nucleotides not matched to a gene: 3. Germline lookup yields CDR1 WSHSY and CDR2 SAAADI. CDR3 DNA: TGCGCCAGCAGAGGACAGGTTGAGACCCAGTACTTC. Amino acids: CASRGQVETQYF.

The chain joins TRBV12-3 or TRBV12-4 to TRBJ1-2; 8 positions agree with TRBD1. The CDR3 runs to 13 residues. The trim removed 2 bases at V and 6 bases at J, leaving 2 bases unmatched. CDR3 nucleotides: TGTGCCAGCAGTTTAATGGGACAGGATGGCTACACCTTC. Its protein product is CASSLMGQDGYTF.

The V and J genes are TRBV2 and TRBJ1-2; tentatively, D is TRBD1 (5 bases). With 6 bases removed from V and 7 bases from J, the gap between germline ends came to 15 bases. Per the germline V gene, CDR1 is SNHLY and CDR2 is FYNNEI. The CDR3 has 13 residues. In nucleotides, the CDR3 is TGTGCCAGCAGGACCAGGGAGGTTGGTGGCTACACCTTC. Its protein is CASRTREVGGYTF.

The CDR3 sequence is CASSIVRGQGRFQPQHF. Here the CDR3 DNA reads TGTGCCAGTAGTATAGTGAGGGGACAGGGCCGGTTTCAGCCCCAGCATTTT. The chain combines TRBV19 with TRBJ1-5; 9 bases are shared with TRBD1. V lost 1 base and J lost 6; bases outside the gene matches: 10. There are 17 residues in the CDR3. The germline CDR1 and CDR2 sequences are LNHDA and SQIVND (reference sequence).

Concerning this clone itself: A read error may be the cause here, since a much bigger clone is one base away. V gene TRBV6-2 or TRBV6-3 combines with J gene TRBJ1-2; no firm D call. In germline, CDR1 is MNHEY, CDR2 SVGEGT. There are 12 residues in the CDR3. With 4 bases removed from V and 4 bases from J, the gap between germline ends came to 7 bases. DNA of the CDR3: TGTGCCAGCAGTTCGGTTGTCTATGGCTACACCTTC. Translation: CASSSVVYGYTF.

The V gene is TRBV18, the J gene TRBJ2-5, with D tentatively TRBD1 (5 bases). The CDR3 runs 16 residues. From germline, CDR1 is KGHSH and CDR2 LQKENI. Trimming took off 6 bases at V and 1 base at J, with 18 bases between the two ends. The CDR3 spells CASSPQAGFVQETQYF. In DNA, the CDR3 is TGTGCCAGCTCGCCTCAAGCAGGGTTCGTCCAAGAGACCCAGTACTTC. Supplemented by reference TRBV18 and TRBJ2-5, the full variable domain reads NAGVMQNPRHLVRRRGQEARLRCSPMKGHSHVYWYRQLPEEGLKFMVYLQKENIIDESGMPKERFSAEFPKEGPSILRIQQVVRGDSAAYFCASSPQAGFVQETQYFGPGTRLLVL.

The V and J genes are TRBV20-1 and TRBJ1-2, with no clear D. This CDR3 spans 11 amino acids. V was shortened by 6 bases and J by 8 bases, with 13 bases between the two germline ends. CDR1 and CDR2 (germline): DFQATT, SNEGSKA (reference sequence). The CDR3 sequence is CSAEREGGYTF. Here the CDR3 DNA reads TGCAGTGCCGAGCGGGAGGGCGGCTACACCTTC.

The chain recombines TRBV4-3 with TRBJ1-2, with a possible D match to TRBD1 (6 bases). CDR3 length: 13 amino acids. Germline CDR1 reads LGHNA; CDR2 reads YSLEER. V shed 0 bases and J shed 7 bases, with 9 bases lying between them. CDR3 DNA sequence: TGCGCCAGCAGCCAAGAAAGGGGGGGTGGCTACACCTTC. Protein: CASSQERGGGYTF.

The chain is built from TRBV18 and TRBJ2-7; weak D call: TRBD1 (5 bases). V gave up 0 bases and J gave up 0 bases, with 9 bases separating them. CDR1 and CDR2 (germline): KGHSH, LQKENI. The length of the CDR3 is 15 residues. The CDR3 is CASSPPDTSSYEQYF. The CDR3 coding sequence is TGTGCCAGCTCACCACCGGACACGAGCTCCTACGAGCAGTACTTC.

This clone appeared a few times. The CDR3 is CASSYRLAGAEEQYF. CDR3 DNA: TGTGCCAGCAGTTACAGACTAGCGGGAGCGGAAGAGCAGTACTTC. This chain links TRBV6-2 or TRBV6-3 with TRBJ2-7; 12 bases are a match to TRBD2. This CDR3 spans 15 amino acids. The germline V gene has CDR1 MNHEY and CDR2 SVGEGT. V gave up 2 bases and J gave up 7 bases; unmatched junction bases: 6.

The rearrangement uses TRBV5-6 and TRBJ2-7, with 8 bases fitting TRBD1. Germline V lookup: CDR1 SGHDT, CDR2 YYEEEE. The CDR3 runs 13 residues. After removal of 3 bases from V and 3 bases from J, the junction contained 2 bases not matched to a gene. CDR3 DNA: TGTGCCAGCAGCTCAGGGGGCGGCTACGAGCAGTACTTC. This sequence encodes CASSSGGGYEQYF.

The chain combines TRBV9 with TRBJ1-5; D possibly corresponds to TRBD1 (5 bases). Trimming removed 0 bases at V and 9 bases at J, with 13 bases between. The CDR3 contains 14 residues. Germline CDR1 and CDR2: SGDLS and YYNGEE. The CDR3: CASSVGRVGGPQHF. The CDR3 DNA is TGTGCCAGCAGCGTAGGGAGGGTCGGGGGGCCCCAGCATTTT. Supplemented by reference TRBV9 and TRBJ1-5, the full variable domain reads DSGVTQTPKHLITATGQRVTLRCSPRSGDLSVYWYQQSLDQGLQFLIQYYNGEERAKGNILERFSAQQFPDLHSELNLSSLELGDSALYFCASSVGRVGGPQHFGDGTRLSIL.

The table lists this clone with a few counts. The rearrangement joins TRBV6-2 or TRBV6-3 to TRBJ2-7, with D possibly being TRBD2 (5 bases). The length of the CDR3 is 18 residues. Trimming pared 6 bases from V and 0 bases from J, leaving 24 bases between. CDR1 MNHEY and CDR2 SVGEGT come from the germline V gene. The CDR3 here is CASSPRVISLSGSYEQYF. CDR3 nucleotides: TGTGCCAGCAGCCCGAGGGTTATCTCCCTCTCGGGCTCCTACGAGCAGTACTTC.

V is TRBV6-5 and J is TRBJ1-1; perhaps TRBD1 as D (6 bases). There are 12 residues in the CDR3. V dropped 10 bases and J dropped 3 bases, with 12 bases sitting between them. The germline CDR1 and CDR2 sequences are MNHEY and SVGAGI. The CDR3 spells CAIGQQDTEAFF. For the CDR3, the DNA is TGTGCCATAGGACAGCAAGACACTGAAGCTTTCTTT.

CDR3 coding DNA: TGTGCCAGCTCACCAGGGACAGGGAAAGGAGAGCAGTACTTC. Protein product: CASSPGTGKGEQYF. The chain joins TRBV18 to TRBJ2-7; 9 bases align to TRBD1. Germline V gives CDR1 KGHSH, CDR2 LQKENI. This CDR3 spans 14 amino acids. V lost 2 bases, J lost 7 bases, and 6 bases stayed unmatched.

V and J are TRBV19 and TRBJ1-2; 9 bases map to TRBD1. V trimming: 7 bases; J trimming: 8 bases; junction bases outside the gene matches: 20. Germline V lookup: CDR1 LNHDA, CDR2 SQIVND (reference sequence). This CDR3 contains 17 residues. DNA of the CDR3: TGTGCCAGTATGACCTCGGGACAGGGTGCATCCAACCCGGGCTACACCTTC. It specifies CASMTSGQGASNPGYTF.

The CDR3 DNA follows: TGTGCTAGTGGTTTGTTTCAAGGAAACACCATATATTTT. As protein: CASGLFQGNTIYF. The chain employs TRBV12-5 and TRBJ1-3; D not certain. CDR3 size: 13 residues. Trimming shortened V by 2 bases and J by 4 bases, and 6 bases separated the two germline ends. CDR1 and CDR2 from the germline V gene are LGHNT and FRNRAP.

This clone was found once. The J gene is TRBJ2-7, the V gene TRBV18; perhaps TRBD1 as D (6 bases). The CDR3 runs to 13 residues. In germline, CDR1 is KGHSH, CDR2 LQKENI. The V gene lost 4 bases and the J gene lost 6 bases, with 13 bases spanning the gap. The CDR3 loop is CASSLGQVGEQYF. Here the CDR3 DNA reads TGTGCCAGCTCACTGGGACAAGTTGGCGAGCAGTACTTC.